What follows is one T cell receptor beta chain and its context. Its antigen is currently not known. The record has no base qualities; no much larger clone is one base away. This record belongs to a study of T cell changes during pregnancy in multiple sclerosis (dated by TCRdb to about 2019). Regarding the complete study: The study looked at changes in the T cell repertoire across pregnancy in women with multiple sclerosis.

Library preparation employed the immunoSEQ multiplex PCR assay. This immuneACCESS table, as held by TCRdb, lists in-frame sequences with V and J called but not all clones. Of the missing ones, under half trace to an unresolved V gene in checked studies; the others have no known cause. This sample holds under 85,000 clones; under 95% were observed only once. The ten largest clones represent approximately 1.5% of the sample. CDR3 length: 15 amino acids, cysteine to phenylalanine. Just the 45-base CDR3 DNA is kept, in frame starting at base 1. Trimming takes 7 bases off V and 0 bases off J; junction bases not matched to a gene: 9. From the germline V gene (reference sequence), CDR1 is MNHEY and CDR2 is SMNVEV.

The V and J genes are TRBV27 and TRBJ2-7; TRBD2 fits 7 bases in the junction. The sequences come from peripheral blood, collected in the third trimester of pregnancy. The sequence came from a female donor in good health, enrolled as a control in a pregnancy study. CDR3 sequence: CASMEGGGSSYEQYF. The DNA sequence is given as TGTGCCAGCATGGAAGGCGGGGGAAGCTCCTACGAGCAGTACTTC.